Many counts were recorded for the clone carrying this T cell receptor (beta chain). Its antigen is not known. The sample comes from a study of CD8+CD57+ T cells in acquired aplastic anemia. Study results and caveats: Between patients and controls, some 31 CD8+ CDR3 sequences were found in common.

The patients chosen for sequencing had shown expansion of CD8+CD57+ cells (detected by flow cytometry). All patients had severe acquired aplastic anemia. All patients were therapy-naive when blood was sampled. Germline lookup yields CDR1 SGHRS and CDR2 YFSETQ. V was pared by 0 bases and J by 1 base, with 10 bases between. The CDR3 covers 15 residues. Profiling of TCR beta VDJ combinations and CDR3 sequences used genomic DNA as template. TCRdb ran MiXCR on the reads and lists one entry per CDR3 protein. The sample lists approximately 150,000 distinct CDR3 sequences; less than 50% were seen once. The sequenced material came from sorted CD4+, CD8+, or CD8+CD57+ T cells (not recorded which) from PBMCs. This sequence originates from a human donor with aplastic anemia. The genes are TRBV5-1 and TRBJ1-1; no clear D. This CDR3 reads CASSLDGSANTEAFF. CDR3 DNA: TGCGCCAGCAGCTTGGACGGGAGTGCGAACACTGAAGCTTTCTTT.